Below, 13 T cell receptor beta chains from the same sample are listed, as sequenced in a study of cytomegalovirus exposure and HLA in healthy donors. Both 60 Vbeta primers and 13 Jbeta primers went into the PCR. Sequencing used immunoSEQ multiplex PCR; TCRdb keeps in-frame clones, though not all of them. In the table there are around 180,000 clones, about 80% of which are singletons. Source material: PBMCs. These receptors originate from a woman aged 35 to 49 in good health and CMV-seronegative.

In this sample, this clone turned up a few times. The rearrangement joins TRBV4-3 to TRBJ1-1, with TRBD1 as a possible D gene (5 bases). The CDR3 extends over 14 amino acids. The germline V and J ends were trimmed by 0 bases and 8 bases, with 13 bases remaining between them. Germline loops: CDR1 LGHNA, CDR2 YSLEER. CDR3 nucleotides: TGCGCCAGCAGCCAAGATGGTATGGGGGGGGAAGCTTTCTTT. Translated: CASSQDGMGGEAFF.

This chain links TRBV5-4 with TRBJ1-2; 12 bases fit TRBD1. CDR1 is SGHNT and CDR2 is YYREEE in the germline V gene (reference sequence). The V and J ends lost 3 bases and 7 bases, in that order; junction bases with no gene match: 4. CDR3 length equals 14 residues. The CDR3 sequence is CASSWDRGQAGYTF. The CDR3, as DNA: TGTGCCAGCAGCTGGGACAGGGGGCAAGCTGGCTACACCTTC.

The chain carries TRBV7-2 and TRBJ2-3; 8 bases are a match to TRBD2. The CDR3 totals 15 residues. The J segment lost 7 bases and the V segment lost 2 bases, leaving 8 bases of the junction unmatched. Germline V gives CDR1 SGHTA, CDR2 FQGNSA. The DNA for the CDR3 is TGTGCCAGCAGCTTACTAGCGGGTGGGGCGTATACGCAGTATTTT. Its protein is CASSLLAGGAYTQYF. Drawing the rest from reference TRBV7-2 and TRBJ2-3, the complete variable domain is GAGVSQSPSNKVTEKGKDVELRCDPISGHTALYWYRQSLGQGLEFLIYFQGNSAPDKSGLPSDRFSAERTGGSVSTLTIQRTQQEDSAVYLCASSLLAGGAYTQYFGPGTRLTVL.

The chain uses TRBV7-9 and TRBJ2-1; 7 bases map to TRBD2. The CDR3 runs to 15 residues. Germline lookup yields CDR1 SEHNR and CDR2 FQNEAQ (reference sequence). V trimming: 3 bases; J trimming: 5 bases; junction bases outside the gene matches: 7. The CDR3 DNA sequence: TGTGCCAGCAGCTTGCTGTCTAGCGGAAACAATGAGCAGTTCTTC. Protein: CASSLLSSGNNEQFF.

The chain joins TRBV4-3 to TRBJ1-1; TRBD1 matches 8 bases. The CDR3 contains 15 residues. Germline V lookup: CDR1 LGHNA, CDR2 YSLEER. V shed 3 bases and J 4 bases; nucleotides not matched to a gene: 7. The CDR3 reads CASSQGGQGTTEAFF. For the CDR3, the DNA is TGCGCCAGCAGCCAGGGAGGACAGGGAACCACTGAAGCTTTCTTT.

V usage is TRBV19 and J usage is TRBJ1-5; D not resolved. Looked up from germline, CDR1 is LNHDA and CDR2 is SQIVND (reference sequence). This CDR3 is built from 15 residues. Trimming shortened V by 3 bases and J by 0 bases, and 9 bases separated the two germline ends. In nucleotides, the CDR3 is TGTGCCAGTAGTATTGGGCAGTATAGCAATCAGCCCCAGCATTTT. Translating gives CASSIGQYSNQPQHF. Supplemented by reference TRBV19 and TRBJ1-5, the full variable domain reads DGGITQSPKYLFRKEGQNVTLSCEQNLNHDAMYWYRQDPGQGLRLIYYSQIVNDFQKGDIAEGYSVSREKKESFPLTVTSAQKNPTAFYLCASSIGQYSNQPQHFGDGTRLSIL.

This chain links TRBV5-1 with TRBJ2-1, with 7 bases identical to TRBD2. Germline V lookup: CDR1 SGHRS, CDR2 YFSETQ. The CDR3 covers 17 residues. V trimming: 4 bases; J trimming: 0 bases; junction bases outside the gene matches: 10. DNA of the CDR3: TGCGCCAGCAGCGAGTATTGGGGGGGGAGCTCCTACAATGAGCAGTTCTTC. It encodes CASSEYWGGSSYNEQFF.

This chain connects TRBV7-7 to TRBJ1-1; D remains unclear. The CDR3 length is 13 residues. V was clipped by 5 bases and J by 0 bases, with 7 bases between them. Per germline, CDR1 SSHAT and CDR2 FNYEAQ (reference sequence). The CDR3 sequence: CASSQRVNTEAFF. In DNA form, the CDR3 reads TGTGCCAGCAGCCAACGAGTGAACACTGAAGCTTTCTTT. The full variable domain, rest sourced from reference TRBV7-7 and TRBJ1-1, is GAGVSQSPRYKVTKRGQDVTLRCDPISSHATLYWYQQALGQGPEFLTYFNYEAQPDKSGLPSDRFSAERPEGSISTLTIQRTEQRDSAMYRCASSQRVNTEAFFGQGTRLTVV.

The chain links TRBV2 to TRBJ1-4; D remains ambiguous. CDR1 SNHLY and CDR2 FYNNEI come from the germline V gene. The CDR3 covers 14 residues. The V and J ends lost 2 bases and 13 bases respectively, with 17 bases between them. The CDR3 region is CASSERLGLLLLFF. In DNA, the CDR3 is TGTGCCAGCAGTGAACGGTTGGGCCTTCTTTTACTGTTTTTT. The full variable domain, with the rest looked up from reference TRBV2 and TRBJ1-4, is EPEVTQTPSHQVTQMGQEVILRCVPISNHLYFYWYRQILGQKVEFLVSFYNNEISEKSEIFDDQFSVERPDGSNFTLKIRSTKLEDSAMYFCASSERLGLLLLFFGSGTQLSVL.

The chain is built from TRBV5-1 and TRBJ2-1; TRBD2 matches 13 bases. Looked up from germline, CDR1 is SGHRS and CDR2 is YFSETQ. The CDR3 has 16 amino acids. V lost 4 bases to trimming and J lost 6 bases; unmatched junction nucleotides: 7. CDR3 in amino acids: CASSLDGTSGVNEQFF. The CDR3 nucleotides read TGCGCCAGCAGCCTGGATGGGACTAGCGGGGTCAATGAGCAGTTCTTC.

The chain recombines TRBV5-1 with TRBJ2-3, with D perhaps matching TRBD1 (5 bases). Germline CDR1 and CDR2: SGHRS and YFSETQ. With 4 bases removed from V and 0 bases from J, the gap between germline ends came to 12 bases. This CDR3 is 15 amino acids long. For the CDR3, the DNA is TGCGCCAGCAGCGTCCGACAGATCAGCACAGATACGCAGTATTTT. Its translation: CASSVRQISTDTQYF.

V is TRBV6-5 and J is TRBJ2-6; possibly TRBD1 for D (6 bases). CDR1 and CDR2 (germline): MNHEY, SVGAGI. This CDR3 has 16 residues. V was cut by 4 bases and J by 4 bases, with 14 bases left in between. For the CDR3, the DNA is TGTGCCAGCAGTTTACACACAGGGTTAGGGGCCAACGTCCTGACTTTC. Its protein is CASSLHTGLGANVLTF.

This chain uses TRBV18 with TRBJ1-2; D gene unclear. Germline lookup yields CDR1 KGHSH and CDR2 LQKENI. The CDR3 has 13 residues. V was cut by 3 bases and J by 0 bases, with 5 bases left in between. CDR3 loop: CASSPTTNYGYTF. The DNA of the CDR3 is TGTGCCAGCTCACCCACAACTAACTATGGCTACACCTTC.